The TCR beta chain under discussion was sequenced for a study of blood T cell repertoires in COVID-19. Study context: T cells, B-cell-depleted T cells, or PBMCs provided the cDNA or gDNA that served as material.

Authors' analysis steps: Amplified reference gene primers provided the basis for estimating nucleated cell counts. Clones were read by immunoSEQ multiplex PCR, and TCRdb kept only the in-frame ones, dropping some. Clonal size and the V and J genes are those of that table, whereas D and trimming came from the DNA. The sample lists about 100,000 clones, roughly 80% occurring once. Germline V lookup: CDR1 SGDLS, CDR2 YYNGEE. CDR3 length: 15 residues. Trimming pared 3 bases from V and 2 bases from J, leaving 14 bases between. V usage is TRBV9 and J usage is TRBJ1-1; D ambiguous. The TCR sequence derives from a man aged 55 to 70 with acute or convalescent COVID-19. What was sequenced was peripheral blood. CDR3 bases: TGTGCCAGCAGCGCACACACGCGAGGTAACACTGAAGCTTTCTTT. Amino acids: CASSAHTRGNTEAFF.